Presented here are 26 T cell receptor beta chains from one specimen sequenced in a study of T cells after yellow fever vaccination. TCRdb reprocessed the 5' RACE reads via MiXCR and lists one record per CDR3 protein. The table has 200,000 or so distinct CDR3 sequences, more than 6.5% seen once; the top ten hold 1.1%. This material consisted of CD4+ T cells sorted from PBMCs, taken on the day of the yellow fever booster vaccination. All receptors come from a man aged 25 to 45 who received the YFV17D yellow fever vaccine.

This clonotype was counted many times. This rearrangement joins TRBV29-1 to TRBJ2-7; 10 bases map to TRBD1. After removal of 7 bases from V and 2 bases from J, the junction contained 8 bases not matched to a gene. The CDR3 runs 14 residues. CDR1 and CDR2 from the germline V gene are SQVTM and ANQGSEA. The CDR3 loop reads CSAGTGQGAYEQYF. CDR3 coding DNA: TGCAGCGCTGGGACAGGACAGGGGGCCTACGAGCAGTACTTC.

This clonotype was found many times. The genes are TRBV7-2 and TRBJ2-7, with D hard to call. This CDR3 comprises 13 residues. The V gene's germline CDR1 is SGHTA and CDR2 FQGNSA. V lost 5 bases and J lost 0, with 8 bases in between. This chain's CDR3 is CASSVTASYEQYF. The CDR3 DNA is TGTGCCAGCAGCGTCACGGCCTCCTACGAGCAGTACTTC.

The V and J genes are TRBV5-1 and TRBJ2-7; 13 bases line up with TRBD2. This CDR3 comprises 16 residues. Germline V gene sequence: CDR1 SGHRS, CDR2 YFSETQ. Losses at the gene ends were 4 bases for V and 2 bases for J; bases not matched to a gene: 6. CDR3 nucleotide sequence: TGCGCCAGCAGCACGACCGGACTAGCGGGAGCCTACGAGCAGTACTTC. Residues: CASSTTGLAGAYEQYF. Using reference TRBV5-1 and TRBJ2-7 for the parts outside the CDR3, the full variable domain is KAGVTQTPRYLIKTRGQQVTLSCSPISGHRSVSWYQQTPGQGLQFLFEYFSETQRNKGNFPGRFSGRQFSNSRSEMNVSTLELGDSALYLCASSTTGLAGAYEQYFGPGTRLTVT.

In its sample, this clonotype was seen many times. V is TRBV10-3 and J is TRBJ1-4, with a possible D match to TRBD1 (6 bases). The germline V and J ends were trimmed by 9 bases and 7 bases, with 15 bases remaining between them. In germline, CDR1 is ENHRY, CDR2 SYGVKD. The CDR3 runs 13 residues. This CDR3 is CAIGTGPSEKLFF. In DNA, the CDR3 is TGTGCCATTGGAACAGGGCCGAGTGAAAAACTGTTTTTT.

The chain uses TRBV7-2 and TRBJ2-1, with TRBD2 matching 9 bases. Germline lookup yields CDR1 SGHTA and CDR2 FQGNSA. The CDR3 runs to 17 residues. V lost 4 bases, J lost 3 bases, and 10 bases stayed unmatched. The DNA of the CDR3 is TGTGCCAGCAGCTCAGCATCGACTAGCGGCATCTACAATGAGCAGTTCTTC. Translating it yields CASSSASTSGIYNEQFF.

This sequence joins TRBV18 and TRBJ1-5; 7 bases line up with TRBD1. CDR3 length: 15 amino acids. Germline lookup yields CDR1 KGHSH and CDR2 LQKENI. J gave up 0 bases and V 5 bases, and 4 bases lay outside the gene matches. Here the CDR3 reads CASSSGQASNQPQHF. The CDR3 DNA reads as TGTGCCAGCTCAAGCGGACAGGCTAGCAATCAGCCCCAGCATTTT.

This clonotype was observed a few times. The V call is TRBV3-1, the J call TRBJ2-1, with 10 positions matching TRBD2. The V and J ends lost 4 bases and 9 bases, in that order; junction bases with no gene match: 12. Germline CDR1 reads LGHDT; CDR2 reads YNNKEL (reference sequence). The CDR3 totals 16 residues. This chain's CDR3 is CASSLASGSGVGEQFF. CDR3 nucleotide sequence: TGTGCCAGCAGCCTCGCTAGCGGGAGCGGGGTGGGTGAGCAGTTCTTC.

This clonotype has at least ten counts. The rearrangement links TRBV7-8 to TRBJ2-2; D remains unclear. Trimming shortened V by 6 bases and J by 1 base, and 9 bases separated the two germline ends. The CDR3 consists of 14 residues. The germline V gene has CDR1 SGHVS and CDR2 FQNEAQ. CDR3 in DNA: TGTGCCAGCAGAAAAACGGAGAACACCGGGGAGCTGTTTTTT. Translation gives CASRKTENTGELFF.

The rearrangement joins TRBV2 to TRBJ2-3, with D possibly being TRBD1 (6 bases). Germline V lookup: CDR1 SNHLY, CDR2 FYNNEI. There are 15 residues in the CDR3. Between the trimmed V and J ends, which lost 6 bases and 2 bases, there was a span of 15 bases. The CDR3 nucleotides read TGTGCCAGCAGCCCTGTGGGACACTTCACAGATACGCAGTATTTT. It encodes CASSPVGHFTDTQYF. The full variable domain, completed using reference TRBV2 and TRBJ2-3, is EPEVTQTPSHQVTQMGQEVILRCVPISNHLYFYWYRQILGQKVEFLVSFYNNEISEKSEIFDDQFSVERPDGSNFTLKIRSTKLEDSAMYFCASSPVGHFTDTQYFGPGTRLTVL.

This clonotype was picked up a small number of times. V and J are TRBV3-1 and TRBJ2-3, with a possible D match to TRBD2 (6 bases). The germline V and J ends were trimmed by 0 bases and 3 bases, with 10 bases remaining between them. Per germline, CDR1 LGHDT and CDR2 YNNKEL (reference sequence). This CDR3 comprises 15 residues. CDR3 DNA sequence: TGTGCCAGCAGCCAAGATTCCGGGAGAACAGATACGCAGTATTTT. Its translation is CASSQDSGRTDTQYF.

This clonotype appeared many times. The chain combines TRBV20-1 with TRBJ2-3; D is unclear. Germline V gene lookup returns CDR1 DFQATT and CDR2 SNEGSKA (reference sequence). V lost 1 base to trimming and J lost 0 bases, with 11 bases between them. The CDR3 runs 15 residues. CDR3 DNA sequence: TGCAGTGCTAGAGGAGGTAGCTCGAGCACAGATACGCAGTATTTT. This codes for CSARGGSSSTDTQYF.

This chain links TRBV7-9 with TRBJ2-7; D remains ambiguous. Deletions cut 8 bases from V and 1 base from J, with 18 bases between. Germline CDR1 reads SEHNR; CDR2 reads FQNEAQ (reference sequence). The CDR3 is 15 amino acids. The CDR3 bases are TGTGCCAGCCCTCCCCCCCAGGACGATTCCTACGAGCAGTACTTC. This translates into CASPPPQDDSYEQYF.

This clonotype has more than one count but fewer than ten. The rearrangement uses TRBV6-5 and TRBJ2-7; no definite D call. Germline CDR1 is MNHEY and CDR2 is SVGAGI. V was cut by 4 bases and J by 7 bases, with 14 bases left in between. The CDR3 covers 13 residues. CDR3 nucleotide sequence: TGTGCCAGCAGTTTGGGCCGTCATCGGGAGCAGTACTTC. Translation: CASSLGRHREQYF.

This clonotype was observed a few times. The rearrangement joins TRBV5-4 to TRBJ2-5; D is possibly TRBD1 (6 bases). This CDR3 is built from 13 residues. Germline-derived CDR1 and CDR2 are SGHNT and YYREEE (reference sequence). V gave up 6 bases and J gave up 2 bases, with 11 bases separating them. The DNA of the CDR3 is TGTGCCAGCACCGACAGGATACAAGAGACCCAGTACTTC. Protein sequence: CASTDRIQETQYF.

The CDR3 nucleotides are TGTGCCAGCAGCCTACCGGGACAGCCCCACAATGAGCAGTTCTTC. It translates to CASSLPGQPHNEQFF. The rearrangement joins TRBV7-9 to TRBJ2-1; TRBD1 agrees at 7 bases. Germline trimming cut 5 bases from V and 5 bases from J; bases unmatched to any gene: 9. Per germline, CDR1 SEHNR and CDR2 FQNEAQ (reference sequence). The CDR3 length is 15 residues.

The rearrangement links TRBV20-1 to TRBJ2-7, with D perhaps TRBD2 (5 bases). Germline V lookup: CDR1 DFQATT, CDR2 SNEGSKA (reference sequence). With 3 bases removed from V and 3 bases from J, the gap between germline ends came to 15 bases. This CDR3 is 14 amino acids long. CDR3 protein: CSASQDFGLYEQYF. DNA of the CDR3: TGCAGTGCTAGTCAGGACTTCGGACTCTACGAGCAGTACTTC.

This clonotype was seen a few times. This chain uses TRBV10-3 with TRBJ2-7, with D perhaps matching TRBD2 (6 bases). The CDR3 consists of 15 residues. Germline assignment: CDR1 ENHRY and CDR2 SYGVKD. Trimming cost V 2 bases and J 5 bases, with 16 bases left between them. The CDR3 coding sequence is TGTGCCATCAGTGAGGCGGGGCCAGGGAGAGACGAGCAGTACTTC. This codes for CAISEAGPGRDEQYF.

CDR3 sequence reads: CASSPGRRGRDTEAFF. The CDR3 nucleotides are TGTGCCAGCTCACCAGGTAGGAGGGGCCGAGATACTGAAGCTTTCTTT. V and J are TRBV18 and TRBJ1-1, with D maybe TRBD1 (5 bases). Germline CDR1 is KGHSH and CDR2 is LQKENI. Trimming cost V 2 bases and J 5 bases, with 18 bases left between them. The CDR3 contains 16 residues.

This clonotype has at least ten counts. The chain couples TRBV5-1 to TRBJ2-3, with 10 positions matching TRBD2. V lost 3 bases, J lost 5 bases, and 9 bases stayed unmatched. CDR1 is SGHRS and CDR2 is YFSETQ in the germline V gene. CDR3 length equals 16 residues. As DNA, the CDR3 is TGCGCCAGCAGCTACCCTAGCGGGGGCGAGGGAGATACGCAGTATTTT. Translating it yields CASSYPSGGEGDTQYF.

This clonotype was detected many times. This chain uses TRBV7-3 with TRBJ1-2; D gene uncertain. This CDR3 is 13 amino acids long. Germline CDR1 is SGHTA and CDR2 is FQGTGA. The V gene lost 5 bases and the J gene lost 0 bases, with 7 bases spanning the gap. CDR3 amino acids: CASSERANYGYTF. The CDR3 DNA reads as TGTGCCAGCAGCGAAAGAGCTAACTATGGCTACACCTTC.

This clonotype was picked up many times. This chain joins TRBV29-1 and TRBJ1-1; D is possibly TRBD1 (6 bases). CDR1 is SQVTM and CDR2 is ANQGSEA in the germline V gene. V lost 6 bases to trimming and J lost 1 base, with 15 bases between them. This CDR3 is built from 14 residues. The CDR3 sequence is CSVQNRASNTEAFF. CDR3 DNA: TGCAGCGTCCAGAACAGGGCATCGAACACTGAAGCTTTCTTT. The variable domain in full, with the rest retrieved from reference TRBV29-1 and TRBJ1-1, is SAVISQKPSRDICQRGTSLTIQCQVDSQVTMMFWYRQQPGQSLTLIATANQGSEATYESGFVIDKFPISRPNLTFSTLTVSNMSPEDSSIYLCSVQNRASNTEAFFGQGTRLTVV.

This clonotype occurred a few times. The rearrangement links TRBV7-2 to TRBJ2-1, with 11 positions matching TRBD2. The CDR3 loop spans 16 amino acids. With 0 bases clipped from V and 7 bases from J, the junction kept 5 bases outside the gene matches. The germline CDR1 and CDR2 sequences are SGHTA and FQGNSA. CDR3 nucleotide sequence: TGTGCCAGCAGCTTAGCACTAGCGGGAGCTGAAAATGAGCAGTTCTTC. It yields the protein CASSLALAGAENEQFF.

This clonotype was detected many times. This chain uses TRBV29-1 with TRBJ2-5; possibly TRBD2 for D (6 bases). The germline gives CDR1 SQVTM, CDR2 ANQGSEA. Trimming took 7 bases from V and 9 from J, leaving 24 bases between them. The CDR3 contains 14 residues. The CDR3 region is CSATRVGGGEAQYF. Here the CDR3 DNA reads TGCAGCGCCACCCGGGTGGGGGGTGGCGAGGCCCAGTACTTC.

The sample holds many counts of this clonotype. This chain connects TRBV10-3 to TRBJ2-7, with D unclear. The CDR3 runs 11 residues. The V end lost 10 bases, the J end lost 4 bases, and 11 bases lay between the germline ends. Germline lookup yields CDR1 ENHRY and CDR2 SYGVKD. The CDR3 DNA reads TGTGCCACATCAGAGCCGTACGAGCAGTACTTC. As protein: CATSEPYEQYF.

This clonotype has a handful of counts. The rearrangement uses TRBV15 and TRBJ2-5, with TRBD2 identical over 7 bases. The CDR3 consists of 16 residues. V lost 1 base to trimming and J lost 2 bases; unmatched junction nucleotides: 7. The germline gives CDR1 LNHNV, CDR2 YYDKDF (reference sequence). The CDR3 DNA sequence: TGTGCCACCAGCAGAGGAATAACCGGGGGGCAAGAGACCCAGTACTTC. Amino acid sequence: CATSRGITGGQETQYF.

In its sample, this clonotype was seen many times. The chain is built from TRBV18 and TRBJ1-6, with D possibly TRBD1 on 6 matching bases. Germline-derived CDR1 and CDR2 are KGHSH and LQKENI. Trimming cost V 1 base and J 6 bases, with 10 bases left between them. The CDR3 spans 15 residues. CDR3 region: CASSPRGGINSPLHF. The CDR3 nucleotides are TGTGCCAGCTCACCACGAGGGGGGATTAATTCACCCCTCCACTTT.